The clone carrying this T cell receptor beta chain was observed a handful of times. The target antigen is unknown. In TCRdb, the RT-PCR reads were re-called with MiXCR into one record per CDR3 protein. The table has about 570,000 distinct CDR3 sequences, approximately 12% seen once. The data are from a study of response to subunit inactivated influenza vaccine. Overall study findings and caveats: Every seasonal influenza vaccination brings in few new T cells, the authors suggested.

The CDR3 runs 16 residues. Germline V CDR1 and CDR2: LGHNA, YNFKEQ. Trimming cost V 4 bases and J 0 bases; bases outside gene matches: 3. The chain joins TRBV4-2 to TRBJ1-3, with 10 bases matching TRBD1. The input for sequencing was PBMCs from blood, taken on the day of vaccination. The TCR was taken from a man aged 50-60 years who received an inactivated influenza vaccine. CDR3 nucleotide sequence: TGTGCCAGCAGCCCGTGGGACAGGGGCTCTGGAAACACCATATATTTT. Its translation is CASSPWDRGSGNTIYF.